Below are 14 T cell receptor beta chains sequenced from a single sample in a study of T cells expressing NK-cell markers. TCRdb re-analyzed the 5' RACE reads; it lists each CDR3 protein once, without DNA. The listing records 500,000 to 600,000 distinct CDR3 sequences. Sequences were obtained from blood T cells: a sorted CD56 or NKG2C T cell subset, CD4+ or CD8+ T cells, or bulk PBMC T cells (not recorded which). The receptor set was obtained from a man between 18 and 29 years old in good health.

The J gene is TRBJ2-6, the V gene TRBV12-3 or TRBV12-4; TCRdb's D gene call, TRBD1, goes unchecked for lack of DNA. The CDR3 is 15 amino acids. The CDR3 loop is CASSLRGDGANVLTF.

The chain is built from TRBV7-8 and TRBJ2-1; TCRdb names TRBD2, which stays unverified in the absence of DNA. There are 16 residues in the CDR3. Germline lookup yields CDR1 SGHVS and CDR2 FQNEAQ. This CDR3 reads CASSLRLAGGRDEQFF.

The chain has TRBV6-2 or TRBV6-3 and TRBJ2-5; TCRdb's D call, TRBD2, is unchecked because there is no DNA. Germline loops: CDR1 MNHEY, CDR2 SVGEGT. The CDR3 has 17 residues. The CDR3 protein is CASSLLAGGPGQETQYF.

This chain connects TRBV20-1 to TRBJ2-5. CDR1 and CDR2 (germline): DFQATT, SNEGSKA (reference sequence). This CDR3 has 12 amino acids. The CDR3 here is CSASLWSETQYF.

V usage is TRBV11-2 and J usage is TRBJ1-5; no DNA is available, so the TRBD1 call from TCRdb remains unchecked. Germline V gene lookup returns CDR1 SGHAT and CDR2 FQNNGV. The CDR3 contains 16 residues. CDR3 sequence: CASSSHRGPGNQPQHF.

The CDR3 loop reads CASGPGQGVSERGQETQYF. The gene calls are TRBV12-5 and TRBJ2-5; TCRdb proposes TRBD1, but this gene call is untestable without DNA. This CDR3 spans 19 amino acids. Germline lookup yields CDR1 LGHNT and CDR2 FRNRAP.

The chain uses TRBV27 and TRBJ1-2; with no DNA, the TCRdb D assignment of TRBD1 cannot be verified. The CDR3 is 11 residues long. CDR1 is MNHEY, CDR2 SMNVEV, per germline (reference sequence). The CDR3: CASGQGGGYTF.

The chain combines TRBV7-9 with TRBJ2-7; TCRdb's D call, TRBD2, is unchecked because there is no DNA. CDR3 length: 14 amino acids. CDR1 SEHNR and CDR2 FQNEAQ come from the germline V gene (reference sequence). CDR3: CASSSGTPLREQYF.

The J gene is TRBJ1-2, the V gene TRBV5-1. The CDR3 covers 19 residues. Germline lookup yields CDR1 SGHRS and CDR2 YFSETQ. The CDR3 region is CASSPGGVHSPEEQYGYTF.

J is TRBJ2-5 and V is TRBV9; the TCRdb call, TRBD2, lacks DNA for checking. Germline V CDR1 and CDR2: SGDLS, YYNGEE. This CDR3 spans 18 amino acids. CDR3 region: CASSGPSGRAPDVETQYF.

V gene TRBV12-3 or TRBV12-4 combines with J gene TRBJ2-7; absent DNA, TCRdb's TRBD2 call cannot be checked. The CDR3 runs to 16 residues. The CDR3 sequence: CASSGQSGRGPYEQYF.

The chain has TRBV9 and TRBJ2-2; TCRdb designates TRBD1, a call that cannot be tested without DNA. Germline lookup yields CDR1 SGDLS and CDR2 YYNGEE. This CDR3 is 12 amino acids long. The chain's CDR3 is CASSVEVGGLFF.

This sequence joins TRBV27 and TRBJ2-7; TCRdb selects TRBD1, and the lack of DNA leaves this call unchecked. The CDR3 consists of 13 residues. CDR1 and CDR2 (germline): MNHEY, SMNVEV (reference sequence). Here the CDR3 reads CASSWDRGGEQYF.

The genes are TRBV28 and TRBJ2-7; without DNA, the TCRdb call of TRBD1 cannot be checked. CDR3 length: 13 amino acids. Looked up from germline, CDR1 is MDHEN and CDR2 is SYDVKM. The CDR3 loop is CASRPVTGYEQYF.